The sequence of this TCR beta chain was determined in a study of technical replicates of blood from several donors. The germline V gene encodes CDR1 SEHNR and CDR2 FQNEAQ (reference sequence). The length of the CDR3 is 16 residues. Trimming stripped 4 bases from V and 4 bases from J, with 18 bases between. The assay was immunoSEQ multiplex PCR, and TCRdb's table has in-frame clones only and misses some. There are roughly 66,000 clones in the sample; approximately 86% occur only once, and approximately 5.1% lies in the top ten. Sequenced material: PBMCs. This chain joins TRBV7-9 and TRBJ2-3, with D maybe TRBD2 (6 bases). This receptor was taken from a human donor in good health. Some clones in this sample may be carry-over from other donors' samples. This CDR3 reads CASSSGTGKFADTQYF. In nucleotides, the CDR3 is TGTGCCAGCAGCTCAGGGACTGGGAAATTCGCAGATACGCAGTATTTT. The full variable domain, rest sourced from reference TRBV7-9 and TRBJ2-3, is DTGVSQNPRHKITKRGQNVTFRCDPISEHNRLYWYRQTLGQGPEFLTYFQNEAQLEKSRLLSDRFSAERPKGSFSTLEIQRTEQGDSAMYLCASSSGTGKFADTQYFGPGTRLTVL.